The 25 T cell receptor beta chains reported below all come from one sample, sequenced in a study of T cell repertoires in cytomegalovirus infection. Each CDR3 protein gets one entry after TCRdb re-called the reads with MiXCR. The repertoire holds 900,000 to 950,000 distinct CDR3 sequences, with 30% to 40% as singletons. No antigens are known for them. Sequenced here: cultured CD8+ T cells from PBMCs, sampled from culture after CMV antigen stimulation. Receptor source: a human donor in good health (CMV status not recorded). Some clones in this sample may be carry-over from other donors' samples.

The chain carries TRBV2 and TRBJ1-1, with 10 bases matching TRBD1. In germline, CDR1 is SNHLY, CDR2 FYNNEI. With 6 bases clipped from V and 5 bases from J, the junction kept 12 bases outside the gene matches. The CDR3 has 16 residues. In nucleotides, the CDR3 is TGTGCCAGCAGCTCATCTAAGGACAGGGGGAAAACTGAAGCTTTCTTT. Protein product: CASSSSKDRGKTEAFF.

This clonotype has a count of ten or more. The chain joins TRBV7-2 to TRBJ2-1; 10 nucleotides align to TRBD1. Germline V lookup: CDR1 SGHTA, CDR2 FQGNSA. The V and J ends lost 4 bases and 2 bases, in that order; junction bases with no gene match: 5. The CDR3 spans 16 residues. The CDR3 bases are TGTGCCAGCAGCTCCCCCGGGACAGGGGCCTACAATGAGCAGTTCTTC. It translates to CASSSPGTGAYNEQFF.

V gene TRBV6-8 combines with J gene TRBJ2-2, with TRBD2 matching 8 bases. This CDR3 has 15 residues. From germline, CDR1 is MNHGY and CDR2 SAAAGT. Unmatched junction bases numbered 11, after V lost 8 bases and J lost 6 bases. The CDR3 loop reads CASGLGAGGPGELFF. DNA of the CDR3: TGTGCCAGCGGCCTGGGGGCGGGGGGACCCGGGGAGCTGTTTTTT.

The chain links TRBV9 to TRBJ1-5, with D perhaps matching TRBD1 (5 bases). This CDR3 spans 15 amino acids. Looked up from germline, CDR1 is SGDLS and CDR2 is YYNGEE. V was pared by 3 bases and J by 0 bases, with 10 bases between. The chain's CDR3 is CASSERGNSNQPQHF. Here the CDR3 DNA reads TGTGCCAGCAGCGAGAGGGGAAATAGCAATCAGCCCCAGCATTTT.

This clonotype came up a few times. The gene calls are TRBV20-1 and TRBJ1-1; D may be TRBD1 (5 bases). CDR3 length equals 12 residues. The V and J ends lost 5 bases and 4 bases respectively, with 11 bases between them. The germline V gene encodes CDR1 DFQATT and CDR2 SNEGSKA (reference sequence). CDR3: CSAVGTATEAFF. CDR3 coding DNA: TGCAGTGCTGTGGGGACTGCCACTGAAGCTTTCTTT.

The chain combines TRBV27 with TRBJ1-1; D gene unclear. Germline lookup yields CDR1 MNHEY and CDR2 SMNVEV (reference sequence). CDR3 length equals 13 residues. V lost 6 bases, J lost 1 base, and 9 bases lay in between. The CDR3 region is CASSRYWNTEAFF. The CDR3 region has the DNA TGTGCCAGCAGCCGATACTGGAACACTGAAGCTTTCTTT.

A remark on this clonotype: A much larger clone differs from this one at a single base, so this may be a read error. This chain links TRBV7-6 with TRBJ2-2; D might be TRBD1 (6 bases). CDR3 size: 16 residues. Per germline, CDR1 SGHVS and CDR2 FNYEAQ. V was pared by 1 base and J by 3 bases, with 12 bases between. CDR3 coding DNA: TGTGCCAGCAGCTTAGAGGGGACAACACACACCGGGGAGCTGTTTTTT. It codes for CASSLEGTTHTGELFF.

This clonotype was seen a few times. The chain links TRBV10-2 to TRBJ2-2, with D perhaps being TRBD1 or TRBD2 (5 bases each). The V end lost 6 bases, the J end lost 7 bases, and 12 bases lay between the germline ends. The CDR3 has 13 residues. Germline V gene lookup returns CDR1 WSHSY and CDR2 SAAADI. The CDR3 sequence is CASRGTLSGELFF. The CDR3 coding sequence is TGCGCCAGCAGGGGGACCCTCAGCGGGGAGCTGTTTTTT.

This clonotype was recorded many times. The chain carries TRBV4-3 and TRBJ2-1; TRBD1 matches 7 bases. With 3 bases clipped from V and 0 bases from J, the junction kept 2 bases outside the gene matches. Germline V gene lookup returns CDR1 LGHNA and CDR2 YSLEER. The CDR3 sequence is 15 residues long. Here the CDR3 reads CASSHRDSSYNEQFF. The CDR3 DNA reads TGCGCCAGCAGCCACCGGGACAGCTCCTACAATGAGCAGTTCTTC.

Only a few counts were recorded for this clonotype. This chain links TRBV15 with TRBJ1-5; D is undetermined. Trimming shortened V by 3 bases and J by 1 base, and 4 bases separated the two germline ends. This CDR3 spans 13 amino acids. Germline CDR1 LNHNV, CDR2 YYDKDF (reference sequence). CDR3 sequence: CATSRASNQPQHF. CDR3 nucleotide sequence: TGTGCCACCAGCAGGGCGAGCAATCAGCCCCAGCATTTT.

CDR3 in DNA: TGTGCCAGCAGCTCTAGCGGGGGAACCGGGGAGACCCAGTACTTC. Its translation: CASSSSGGTGETQYF. The chain couples TRBV11-1 to TRBJ2-5; 10 nucleotides match TRBD2. The CDR3 has 15 residues. J gave up 5 bases and V 4 bases, and 7 bases lay outside the gene matches. Germline V gives CDR1 SGHAT, CDR2 FQDESV (reference sequence). Full variable domain (rest looked up from reference TRBV11-1 and TRBJ2-5): EAEVAQSPRYKITEKSQAVAFWCDPISGHATLYWYRQILGQGPELLVQFQDESVVDDSQLPKDRFSAERLKGVDSTLKIQPAELGDSAMYLCASSSSGGTGETQYFGPGTRLLVL.

This clonotype was seen a few times. The DNA of the CDR3 is TGTGCCAGCAGCTCATTGGACAGGGGGACACATGGCTACACCTTC. This translates into CASSSLDRGTHGYTF. This chain uses TRBV5-5 with TRBJ1-2, with 10 bases matching TRBD1. With V trimmed by 3 bases and J by 6 bases, 8 bases remained unmatched. Germline CDR1 is SGHKS and CDR2 is YYEKEE (reference sequence). The CDR3 is 15 amino acids.

This clonotype came up once. V gene TRBV9 combines with J gene TRBJ2-3; D remains unclear. Trimming cost V 2 bases and J 0 bases, with 13 bases left between them. This CDR3 contains 16 residues. The V gene's germline CDR1 is SGDLS and CDR2 YYNGEE. For the CDR3, the DNA is TGTGCCAGCAGCGTCGATAGGAGAACTAGCACAGATACGCAGTATTTT. This translates into CASSVDRRTSTDTQYF.

V is TRBV12-3 or TRBV12-4 and J is TRBJ2-1; TRBD1 matches 8 bases. There are 14 residues in the CDR3. V trimming: 0 bases; J trimming: 7 bases; junction bases outside the gene matches: 2. The CDR3: CASSLADRANEQFF. CDR3 nucleotides: TGTGCCAGCAGTTTAGCGGACAGGGCGAATGAGCAGTTCTTC.

This clonotype has only a few counts. The V and J genes are TRBV4-2 and TRBJ1-1, with TRBD1 identical over 11 bases. Trimming cost V 6 bases and J 5 bases; bases outside gene matches: 5. The CDR3 loop spans 14 amino acids. CDR1 and CDR2 (germline): LGHNA, YNFKEQ. In DNA form, the CDR3 reads TGTGCCAGCAGAGGACAGGGGGCGCCGACTGAAGCTTTCTTT. It is translated as CASRGQGAPTEAFF.

J is TRBJ1-1 and V is TRBV6-6, with a tentative D call TRBD1 (5 bases). The germline V and J ends were trimmed by 2 bases and 8 bases, with 9 bases remaining between them. The CDR3 length is 12 residues. Germline CDR1 and CDR2: MNHNY and SVGAGI (reference sequence). CDR3 in amino acids: CASSYDSTEAFF. For the CDR3, the DNA is TGTGCCAGCAGTTACGACAGTACCGAAGCTTTCTTT.

This clonotype was seen a few times. The chain has TRBV19 and TRBJ2-1, with 10 bases that match TRBD2. Germline loops: CDR1 LNHDA, CDR2 SQIVND (reference sequence). The ends lost 0 bases at V and 3 bases at J; junction bases unmatched: 8. The CDR3 is 18 amino acids. This CDR3 reads CASSIDNSGGYGYNEQFF. CDR3 nucleotide sequence: TGTGCCAGTAGTATAGATAATAGCGGGGGGTACGGCTACAATGAGCAGTTCTTC. The whole variable domain, filled in from reference TRBV19 and TRBJ2-1, reads DGGITQSPKYLFRKEGQNVTLSCEQNLNHDAMYWYRQDPGQGLRLIYYSQIVNDFQKGDIAEGYSVSREKKESFPLTVTSAQKNPTAFYLCASSIDNSGGYGYNEQFFGPGTRLTVL.

This clonotype has only a few counts. The genes are TRBV19 and TRBJ1-5; D is possibly TRBD1 (5 bases). The CDR3 is 16 amino acids. Trimming took 6 bases from V and 0 from J, leaving 15 bases between them. CDR1 is LNHDA and CDR2 is SQIVND in the germline V gene (reference sequence). The CDR3 is CASRSVGRRSNQPQHF. CDR3 nucleotide sequence: TGTGCCAGTAGATCGGTGGGGCGTCGTAGCAATCAGCCCCAGCATTTT.

This clonotype was recorded only once. This chain connects TRBV29-1 to TRBJ2-7; tentatively, D is TRBD1 (6 bases). Deletions cut 6 bases from V and 0 bases from J, with 24 bases between. Germline lookup yields CDR1 SQVTM and CDR2 ANQGSEA. The length of the CDR3 is 17 residues. This CDR3 reads CSVAVGQHGAFSYEQYF. The CDR3 nucleotides read TGCAGCGTGGCTGTTGGACAGCACGGCGCATTCTCCTACGAGCAGTACTTC.

The sample holds one count of this clonotype. The chain couples TRBV28 to TRBJ2-3, with D unclear. This CDR3 has 13 amino acids. Germline V gene data show CDR1 as MDHEN and CDR2 as SYDVKM. V lost 0 bases, J lost 7 bases, and 8 bases lay in between. CDR3 coding DNA: TGTGCCAGCAGTTTATGGGGCAGGAATACGCAGTATTTT. Amino acid sequence: CASSLWGRNTQYF.

This clonotype showed up just once. A much larger clone lies one base from this, so it may be a read error. The V and J genes are TRBV6-5 and TRBJ1-1; D possibly corresponds to TRBD1 (5 bases). Germline-derived CDR1 and CDR2 are MNHEY and SVGAGI. The V gene lost 1 base and the J gene lost 3 bases, with 6 bases spanning the gap. The CDR3 sequence is 13 residues long. As DNA, the CDR3 is TGTGCCAGCAGTTACTGGGGGTACACTGAAGCTTTCTTT. Amino acids: CASSYWGYTEAFF.

The sample holds a few counts of this clonotype. CDR3 sequence: CASSGGQGGTGELFF. The CDR3 DNA follows: TGTGCCAGCAGCGGGGGACAGGGTGGCACCGGGGAGCTGTTTTTT. This chain joins TRBV7-9 and TRBJ2-2; 9 bases line up with TRBD1. The CDR3 totals 15 residues. V shed 5 bases, J shed 4 bases, and the junction held 5 bases outside the gene matches. Germline V gene lookup returns CDR1 SEHNR and CDR2 FQNEAQ (reference sequence).

This clonotype was seen more than once but under ten times. This chain links TRBV19 with TRBJ1-1, with TRBD1 matching 12 bases. V lost 2 bases and J lost 2; bases outside the gene matches: 6. Germline V gives CDR1 LNHDA, CDR2 SQIVND (reference sequence). This CDR3 region has 17 residues. CDR3 in amino acids: CASSIRRDRGLNTEAFF. DNA of the CDR3: TGTGCCAGTAGTATACGCCGGGACAGGGGGCTTAACACTGAAGCTTTCTTT.

Of note for this clonotype: With a much larger clone just one base away, this may be a read error. This rearrangement joins TRBV12-3 or TRBV12-4 to TRBJ1-5; D ambiguous. The CDR3 spans 16 residues. V lost 7 bases and J lost 6, with 22 bases in between. CDR3 protein: CASTSPGTWGSQPQHF. CDR3 DNA: TGTGCCAGCACCTCCCCAGGAACGTGGGGAAGTCAGCCCCAGCATTTT.

This clonotype has just a few counts. The CDR3 here is CASSNRDRGLVYVQYF. CDR3 bases: TGTGCCAGCAGTAACCGGGACAGGGGTCTGGTATACGTGCAGTATTTT. The rearrangement joins TRBV2 to TRBJ2-3, with 10 bases that match TRBD1. CDR1 SNHLY and CDR2 FYNNEI come from the germline V gene. Losses at the gene ends were 5 bases for V and 11 bases for J; bases not matched to a gene: 16. The CDR3 consists of 16 residues.